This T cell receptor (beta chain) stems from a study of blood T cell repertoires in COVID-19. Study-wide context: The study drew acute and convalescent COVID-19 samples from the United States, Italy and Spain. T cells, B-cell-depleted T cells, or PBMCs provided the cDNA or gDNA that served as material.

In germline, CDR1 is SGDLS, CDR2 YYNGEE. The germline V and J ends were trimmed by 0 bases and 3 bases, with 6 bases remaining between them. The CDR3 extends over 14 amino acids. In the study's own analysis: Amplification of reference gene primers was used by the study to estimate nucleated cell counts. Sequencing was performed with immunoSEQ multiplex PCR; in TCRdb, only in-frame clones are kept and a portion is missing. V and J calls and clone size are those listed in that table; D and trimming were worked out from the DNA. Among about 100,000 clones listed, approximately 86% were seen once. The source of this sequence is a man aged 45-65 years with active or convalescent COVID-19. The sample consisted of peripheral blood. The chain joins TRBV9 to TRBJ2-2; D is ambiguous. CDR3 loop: CASSVALDTGELFF. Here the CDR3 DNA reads TGTGCCAGCAGCGTAGCTCTAGACACCGGGGAGCTGTTTTTT.